The 21 T cell receptor beta chains below come from one sample, sequenced in a study of blood T cell repertoires in COVID-19. Method: immunoSEQ multiplex PCR; TCRdb's copy keeps in-frame clones and lacks some. This repertoire shows about 97,000 clones, roughly 86% found once; its top ten account for 20%. Sequenced material: peripheral blood. The receptor set was obtained from a human donor in a cohort sampled during active COVID-19.

Turning to this clone: A read error may account for a junction end that differs from germline. J is TRBJ2-3 and V is TRBV7-2; 7 bases are shared with TRBD1. The CDR3 spans 14 residues. Germline CDR1 reads SGHTA; CDR2 reads FQGNSA. CDR3: CASSLNRGGTPDNF. Here the CDR3 DNA reads TGTGCCAGCAGCTTAAACAGAGGGGGCACCCCGGACAATTTT.

The rearrangement joins TRBV27 to TRBJ1-2; D is possibly TRBD1 (5 bases). V was shortened by 3 bases and J by 4 bases, with 18 bases between the two germline ends. CDR1 is MNHEY and CDR2 is SMNVEV in the germline V gene (reference sequence). The CDR3 length is 16 residues. In DNA, the CDR3 is TGTGCCAGCAGTTTCATCTCAGGGCAGGGTGGCTATGGCTACACCTTC. Translation gives CASSFISGQGGYGYTF.

The chain links TRBV7-2 to TRBJ2-7; D perhaps matches TRBD1 (5 bases). The V gene lost 6 bases and the J gene lost 0 bases, with 15 bases spanning the gap. Germline-derived CDR1 and CDR2 are SGHTA and FQGNSA. This CDR3 has 15 amino acids. The CDR3 here is CASRLRQGSSYEQYF. The DNA for the CDR3 is TGTGCCAGCAGGCTTCGGCAGGGAAGCTCCTACGAGCAGTACTTC.

This sequence joins TRBV4-1 and TRBJ1-2, with D possibly matching TRBD1 (6 bases). V lost 3 bases to trimming and J lost 4 bases, with 15 bases between them. The germline V gene has CDR1 MGHRA and CDR2 YSYEKL. The CDR3 is 15 amino acids. CDR3 bases: TGCGCCAGCAGCCATTTAGGCGACAGGATCTATGGCTACACCTTC. This codes for CASSHLGDRIYGYTF.

The gene calls are TRBV5-1 and TRBJ2-1; a weak D match, TRBD2 (5 bases). CDR1 and CDR2 from the germline V gene are SGHRS and YFSETQ. Trimming stripped 4 bases from V and 0 bases from J, with 23 bases between. The CDR3 length is 19 residues. CDR3 residues: CASSPRGLWTELSYNEQFF. Written as DNA, the CDR3 is TGCGCCAGCAGCCCCCGAGGGTTGTGGACTGAGCTCTCCTACAATGAGCAGTTCTTC.

The chain has TRBV6-1 and TRBJ2-5, with D unclear. CDR1 and CDR2 (germline): MNHNS, SASEGT. CDR3 length: 13 residues. Trimming took off 1 base at V and 4 bases at J, with 7 bases between the two ends. The CDR3 protein is CASSEDPRETQYF. DNA for the CDR3: TGTGCCAGCAGTGAAGACCCCAGAGAGACCCAGTACTTC.

The CDR3 DNA sequence: TGTGCCAGCAGTGAACAGCCGGGCACAGATACGCAGTATTTT. Residues: CASSEQPGTDTQYF. The V and J genes are TRBV6-4 and TRBJ2-3, with unresolved D. CDR3 size: 14 residues. Germline loops: CDR1 MRHNA, CDR2 SNTAGT. Trimming left V 3 bases short and J 1 base short, with 8 bases between.

This sequence joins TRBV5-5 and TRBJ2-7; 8 bases fit TRBD1. V lost 0 bases and J lost 2; bases outside the gene matches: 4. CDR1 SGHKS and CDR2 YYEKEE come from the germline V gene (reference sequence). The CDR3 spans 15 residues. Here the CDR3 reads CASSLDRDRTYEQYF. The CDR3 DNA is TGTGCCAGCAGCTTGGATCGGGACAGGACCTACGAGCAGTACTTC.

The chain combines TRBV28 with TRBJ1-2; 7 bases are shared with TRBD1. The germline V gene has CDR1 MDHEN and CDR2 SYDVKM. There are 14 residues in the CDR3. V was pared by 3 bases and J by 10 bases, with 11 bases of the junction left unmatched. In DNA form, the CDR3 reads TGTGCCAGCAGTTTGATGCAGGGGGTGCCCACCTACACCTTC. It specifies CASSLMQGVPTYTF.

This chain links TRBV7-2 with TRBJ2-1; 9 bases are a match to TRBD1. Germline-derived CDR1 and CDR2 are SGHTA and FQGNSA. This CDR3 is built from 15 residues. J was trimmed by 6 bases and V by 7 bases; bases with no gene match: 10. The DNA for the CDR3 is TGTGCCAGCATCCCAACCGGGACAGGGTTCAATGAGCAGTTCTTC. Its protein product is CASIPTGTGFNEQFF.

V and J are TRBV24-1 and TRBJ2-3, with 8 bases fitting TRBD2. Germline V gene sequence: CDR1 KGHDR, CDR2 SFDVKD. The junction had 11 bases not matched to a gene; V was cut back by 0 bases and J by 1 base. The CDR3 covers 19 residues. CDR3 residues: CATSDLRGLAREGTDTQYF. The CDR3 bases are TGTGCCACCAGTGATTTGCGTGGTCTCGCGCGGGAGGGCACAGATACGCAGTATTTT.

This chain links TRBV28 with TRBJ2-7; TRBD2 matches 11 bases. V was clipped by 2 bases and J by 0 bases; unmatched bases: 9. The CDR3 contains 18 residues. Per the germline V gene, CDR1 is MDHEN and CDR2 is SYDVKM. CDR3 protein: CASSLPDITSGSSYEQYF. CDR3 bases: TGTGCCAGCAGTTTACCGGATATAACTAGCGGGAGCTCCTACGAGCAGTACTTC.

V gene TRBV7-6 combines with J gene TRBJ1-1; no reliable D call. The CDR3 has 15 amino acids. Germline CDR1 and CDR2: SGHVS and FNYEAQ. The germline V and J ends were trimmed by 1 base and 1 base, with 10 bases remaining between them. The CDR3 nucleotides read TGTGCCAGCAGCTTAGAGCGGGCTCGGAACACTGAAGCTTTCTTT. Translated: CASSLERARNTEAFF.

The rearrangement joins TRBV6-5 to TRBJ2-7; the D is unclear. Trimming cost V 0 bases and J 1 base, with 10 bases left between them. The CDR3 covers 15 residues. Looked up from germline, CDR1 is MNHEY and CDR2 is SVGAGI. The CDR3 is CASSYSGAVSYEQYF. CDR3 bases: TGTGCCAGCAGTTACTCGGGCGCAGTTTCCTACGAGCAGTACTTC.

V is TRBV19 and J is TRBJ2-2; D not certain. Germline assignment: CDR1 LNHDA and CDR2 SQIVND (reference sequence). There are 16 residues in the CDR3. The germline V and J ends were trimmed by 3 bases and 6 bases, with 17 bases remaining between them. In DNA, the CDR3 is TGTGCCAGTAGTATGGCGGCACCCGGGTACGCCGGGGAGCTGTTTTTT. It codes for CASSMAAPGYAGELFF.

This chain links TRBV9 with TRBJ2-1; 9 bases line up with TRBD2. The CDR3 is made up of 15 amino acids. CDR1 SGDLS and CDR2 YYNGEE come from the germline V gene. V lost 0 bases, J lost 9 bases, and 7 bases stayed unmatched. The CDR3 region is CASSVGTSASAEQFF. For the CDR3, the DNA is TGTGCCAGCAGCGTAGGGACTAGCGCAAGCGCTGAGCAGTTCTTC.

The chain recombines TRBV2 with TRBJ2-3; D perhaps matches TRBD2 (6 bases). This CDR3 has 14 residues. Per the germline V gene, CDR1 is SNHLY and CDR2 is FYNNEI. V lost 7 bases and J lost 0, with 11 bases in between. CDR3 residues: CASMVADSTDTQYF. The CDR3 coding sequence is TGTGCCAGCATGGTAGCGGATAGCACAGATACGCAGTATTTT.

This chain uses TRBV5-1 with TRBJ1-1; 10 bases agree with TRBD1. The CDR3 sequence is 15 residues long. V shed 5 bases, J shed 0 bases, and the junction held 4 bases outside the gene matches. Per the germline V gene, CDR1 is SGHRS and CDR2 is YFSETQ. Here the CDR3 DNA reads TGCGCCAGCAGATCGGGACAGGGGATGAACACTGAAGCTTTCTTT. This encodes CASRSGQGMNTEAFF.

CDR3 coding DNA: TGTGCCAGCAGTTCCGGGACTAGCGAATACAATGAGCAGTTCTTC. Its protein is CASSSGTSEYNEQFF. The rearrangement links TRBV2 to TRBJ2-1, with 10 positions matching TRBD2. The germline V gene encodes CDR1 SNHLY and CDR2 FYNNEI. The CDR3 sequence is 15 residues long. The J segment lost 4 bases and the V segment lost 5 bases, leaving 5 bases of the junction unmatched.

V gene TRBV2 combines with J gene TRBJ1-5; perhaps TRBD1 as D (5 bases). Trimming took off 6 bases at V and 7 bases at J, with 13 bases between the two ends. Germline V gives CDR1 SNHLY, CDR2 FYNNEI. CDR3 length: 13 residues. CDR3 region: CASRREGVQPQHF. In DNA form, the CDR3 reads TGTGCCAGCAGGAGAGAAGGGGTACAGCCCCAGCATTTT.

This chain uses TRBV3-1 (or the pseudogene TRBV3-2) with TRBJ2-5; 7 nucleotides align to TRBD1. Germline trimming cut 1 base from V and 5 bases from J; bases unmatched to any gene: 10. CDR3 length: 16 amino acids. CDR1 and CDR2 (germline): LGHDT, YNNKEL (reference sequence). The CDR3 loop reads CASSQVSQGVHETQYF. In DNA, the CDR3 is TGTGCCAGCAGCCAAGTAAGCCAGGGGGTACATGAGACCCAGTACTTC.